The 3 T cell receptor beta chains presented below share a single source sample, sequenced in a study of cytomegalovirus exposure and HLA in healthy donors. 60 Vbeta and 13 Jbeta primers were used in PCR. Assay used: immunoSEQ multiplex PCR; TCRdb lists only in-frame clones, some missing. The data contain roughly 120,000 clones, 70% to 80% of them singletons. Sequenced material: PBMCs. The receptors shown here come from a man aged 50-60 years in good health and CMV-seronegative.

This clone has only a few counts. V gene TRBV7-7 combines with J gene TRBJ2-5, with 7 nucleotides matching TRBD1. The germline V gene has CDR1 SSHAT and CDR2 FNYEAQ (reference sequence). This CDR3 region has 15 residues. V shed 4 bases, J shed 5 bases, and the junction held 10 bases outside the gene matches. The CDR3 coding sequence is TGTGCCAGCAGCTCAGGCCGACAGGGTCGCGAGACCCAGTACTTC. Its protein is CASSSGRQGRETQYF.

Notes on this clone: A junction end diverges from the germline sequence, so it may reflect a read error. This chain links TRBV19 with TRBJ2-3, with a weak D call TRBD1 (6 bases). The CDR3 has 13 residues. CDR1 and CDR2 (germline): LNHDA, SQIVND (reference sequence). This CDR3 reads CASSFGPTGTQYF. In nucleotides, the CDR3 is TGTGCCAGTAGTTTTGGGCCGACAGGTACGCAGTATTTT.

The chain joins TRBV29-1 to TRBJ2-2, with D hard to call. Germline CDR1 is SQVTM and CDR2 is ANQGSEA. The CDR3 is made up of 13 amino acids. The ends were cut back, 7 bases at V and 0 bases at J, with 9 bases in the middle. CDR3 loop: CSARQANTGELFF. The CDR3 nucleotides read TGCAGCGCACGACAAGCGAACACCGGGGAGCTGTTTTTT.